The entry below gives a single T cell receptor (beta chain) sequence along with its context. The clone's antigen remains unknown. No qualities accompany the bases; no much larger clone lies one base away. Separate from the approximately 690-subject first cohort, the validation cohort of 90 to 150 subjects was the group to which the donors belonged. Libraries were made using the immunoSEQ multiplex PCR assay. The published analysis was carried out like this. A statistical classification framework was developed to diagnose cytomegalovirus status using the catalog of TCR beta chain sequences. TCRdb obtained this table from immuneACCESS and retained in-frame rearrangements with V and J assigned. These tables miss some clones; where compared with another copy, unresolved V genes account for less than half of the shortfall, and the remainder is unexplained. Clone size and V and J calls were adopted from that table, with D and trimming inferred from the DNA. Across this sample there are over 200,000 clones, with around 90% seen only once. The ten biggest clones cover roughly 2% of the sample.

The sample originates from a study of cytomegalovirus exposure and HLA in healthy donors listed by TCRdb under 2017. At the level of the whole study: The 670 or so repertoires of the first cohort and the roughly 120 validation repertoires were produced on the same platform, according to a later analysis. The aim of the study was to test whether cataloging public T cell receptors could identify signatures of past pathogen exposure. In addition to the first cohort of around 670 subjects, a separate validation cohort of approximately 120 different subjects was used. To predict cytomegalovirus infection status, the study brought together high-throughput TCR immunosequencing, statistical association of individual TCRs with disease status, and machine learning.

Taken from cysteine to phenylalanine, the CDR3 has 15 residues. Just CDR3 DNA is preserved here, 45 bases in frame from base 1. After removal of 7 bases from V and 7 bases from J, the junction retains 12 bases not matched to a gene. The germline V gene yields MDHEN for CDR1 and SYDVKM for CDR2. Overall study results and their limits: It was suggested by the authors that the approach could potentially be generalized to other disease states and immunological phenotypes. In a later analysis, TCRs clustered in the first cohort were found to also tend to co-occur in the 120 or so validation repertoires, with over 90% of cluster scores above 0. Across donors, most TCR sequences were observed very rarely, whereas some public TCRs were present in many individuals. The study gave a list of under 200 TCR beta chains associated with cytomegalovirus. The classifier was reported to diagnose cytomegalovirus status with high specificity and sensitivity in both the original and validation cohorts. A few of the identified cytomegalovirus-associated TCR beta chains were confirmed in vitro to be specific for cytomegalovirus antigens. The validation cohort had no HLA typing available for a later analysis, so co-occurrence within that cohort was assessed over all 120 or so repertoires.

The V gene is TRBV28 and the J gene is TRBJ1-5, with TRBD1 matching 8 junction bases. The receptor's source is a woman aged 18-29 years in good health and CMV-seropositive. Sequencing was performed on PBMCs. The DNA sequence follows: TGTGCCAGCACCCCCACGACAGGGGAGGGACAGCCCCAGCATTTT. Its translation is CASTPTTGEGQPQHF.